The 18 T cell receptor beta chains presented below share a single source sample, sequenced in a study of blood T cell repertoires in COVID-19. The table came from immunoSEQ multiplex PCR; TCRdb's copy has only in-frame clones and leaves some out. The sample contains around 39,000 clones, about 86% of which appear only once. Sequenced: peripheral blood. All receptors come from a man in his forties with active COVID-19.

The rearrangement uses TRBV6-4 and TRBJ1-1; the D is unclear. Germline-derived CDR1 and CDR2 are MRHNA and SNTAGT. This CDR3 region has 15 residues. Trimming pared 7 bases from V and 0 bases from J, leaving 15 bases between. CDR3 in amino acids: CASKKEDSLNTEAFF. CDR3 nucleotide sequence: TGTGCCAGCAAGAAGGAAGATAGCTTGAACACTGAAGCTTTCTTT.

The V and J genes are TRBV6-1 and TRBJ2-3; 9 bases align to TRBD2. Trimming removed 2 bases from V and 6 bases from J; junction bases left unmatched: 12. This CDR3 spans 17 amino acids. Germline assignment: CDR1 MNHNS and CDR2 SASEGT. The CDR3 DNA follows: TGTGCCAGCAGTGAATGGTGGCCTAGCGGGGAGGGTGATACGCAGTATTTT. As protein: CASSEWWPSGEGDTQYF.

The V and J genes are TRBV2 and TRBJ2-3; a weak D match, TRBD1 (6 bases). Germline CDR1 and CDR2: SNHLY and FYNNEI. Trimming removed 5 bases from V and 1 base from J, with 10 bases in between. This CDR3 region has 14 residues. As DNA, the CDR3 is TGTGCCAGCAGTACGTGGACAGGCACAGATACGCAGTATTTT. Amino acid sequence: CASSTWTGTDTQYF.

The chain carries TRBV27 and TRBJ2-7, with D possibly being TRBD1 (6 bases). The V and J ends lost 5 bases and 5 bases respectively, with 22 bases between them. This CDR3 contains 16 residues. Germline V CDR1 and CDR2: MNHEY, SMNVEV (reference sequence). CDR3 coding DNA: TGTGCCAGCAGTCCCCTCCCGGCAGGGGTTGATGACGAGCAGTACTTC. Translating it yields CASSPLPAGVDDEQYF.

V and J are TRBV9 and TRBJ1-6; weak D call: TRBD1 (5 bases). V was pared by 5 bases and J by 1 base, with 13 bases between. The CDR3 spans 16 residues. From germline, CDR1 is SGDLS and CDR2 YYNGEE. CDR3 residues: CASSGGAGSYNSPLHF. The CDR3 coding sequence is TGTGCCAGCAGTGGTGGGGCAGGGTCCTATAATTCACCCCTCCACTTT.

The rearrangement uses TRBV7-6 and TRBJ2-7; 7 positions agree with TRBD2. V was clipped by 5 bases and J by 5 bases; unmatched bases: 9. The CDR3 length is 14 residues. CDR1 and CDR2 (germline): SGHVS, FNYEAQ. CDR3 sequence: CASSPNRDYNEQYF. The CDR3 DNA is TGTGCCAGCAGCCCCAATAGGGACTATAACGAGCAGTACTTC.

V gene TRBV5-6 combines with J gene TRBJ1-4; TRBD1 is a possible D gene (6 bases). The CDR3 has 16 residues. CDR1 and CDR2 from the germline V gene are SGHDT and YYEEEE. The V and J ends lost 4 bases and 0 bases respectively, with 13 bases between them. For the CDR3, the DNA is TGTGCCAGCAGCCAGGGGCCGTTCGCAACTAATGAAAAACTGTTTTTT. Its translation is CASSQGPFATNEKLFF.

The V call is TRBV24-1, the J call TRBJ2-2; 12 bases line up with TRBD1. The ends lost 6 bases at V and 7 bases at J; junction bases unmatched: 11. Per germline, CDR1 KGHDR and CDR2 SFDVKD. This CDR3 comprises 17 residues. CDR3 nucleotides: TGTGCCACCAGTCACGAGGGACAGGGGGCGCAAGTCGGGGAGCTGTTTTTT. Translation gives CATSHEGQGAQVGELFF.

The rearrangement links TRBV10-2 to TRBJ1-1, with TRBD1 identical over 8 bases. The V gene's germline CDR1 is WSHSY and CDR2 SAAADI. The CDR3 contains 13 residues. V gave up 7 bases and J gave up 3 bases; unmatched junction bases: 4. DNA for the CDR3: TGCGCCAGCACCAGGGGGCCGGACACTGAAGCTTTCTTT. Protein sequence: CASTRGPDTEAFF.

This clone has a single count. The V and J genes are TRBV5-6 and TRBJ1-2, with unresolved D. CDR1 SGHDT and CDR2 YYEEEE come from the germline V gene. V was trimmed by 2 bases and J by 7 bases, leaving 15 bases between them. The CDR3 contains 14 residues. The chain's CDR3 is CASSFAYSVFGYTF. CDR3 sequence (DNA): TGTGCCAGCAGCTTTGCTTATTCGGTGTTTGGCTACACCTTC.

DNA for the CDR3: TGCGCCAGCAGCCCCCCATCCGGGACAGGGGCAGGTGGGACCCAGTACTTC. Translated, it gives CASSPPSGTGAGGTQYF. This rearrangement joins TRBV5-1 to TRBJ2-5, with 10 nucleotides matching TRBD1. Germline lookup yields CDR1 SGHRS and CDR2 YFSETQ. The CDR3 is made up of 17 amino acids. The J segment lost 7 bases and the V segment lost 4 bases, leaving 16 bases of the junction unmatched.

The chain recombines TRBV5-1 with TRBJ2-7; the D is unclear. CDR3 size: 13 residues. V lost 4 bases and J 6 bases, leaving 14 bases between the germline ends. Germline loops: CDR1 SGHRS, CDR2 YFSETQ. The CDR3 DNA is TGCGCCAGCAGCCCCCTAGGAGTTCCCGAGCAGTACTTC. Translated: CASSPLGVPEQYF. Full variable domain (rest looked up from reference TRBV5-1 and TRBJ2-7): KAGVTQTPRYLIKTRGQQVTLSCSPISGHRSVSWYQQTPGQGLQFLFEYFSETQRNKGNFPGRFSGRQFSNSRSEMNVSTLELGDSALYLCASSPLGVPEQYFGPGTRLTVT.

The chain carries TRBV6-5 and TRBJ2-7; TRBD1 aligns across 8 bases. J lost 2 bases, V lost 10 bases, and 10 bases had no gene match. The CDR3 is 14 residues long. Germline V gene lookup returns CDR1 MNHEY and CDR2 SVGAGI. Written as DNA, the CDR3 is TGTGCCACCTCCGGGACAGGAATAACCTACGAGCAGTACTTC. Amino acids: CATSGTGITYEQYF.

This clone is medium-sized by share. V gene TRBV5-1 combines with J gene TRBJ1-2; 9 nucleotides match TRBD1. V lost 0 bases, J lost 6 bases, and 6 bases stayed unmatched. From germline, CDR1 is SGHRS and CDR2 YFSETQ. The CDR3 length is 15 residues. The CDR3 sequence: CASSLVGTGYDGYTF. CDR3 DNA sequence: TGCGCCAGCAGCTTGGTAGGGACAGGGTACGATGGCTACACCTTC.

The chain carries TRBV28 and TRBJ2-3, with D perhaps TRBD1 (6 bases). Trimming removed 8 bases at V and 0 bases at J, with 9 bases between. This CDR3 is built from 13 residues. Germline loops: CDR1 MDHEN, CDR2 SYDVKM. The CDR3 here is CASLQGSTDTQYF. The CDR3 DNA reads as TGTGCCAGCCTCCAGGGGAGCACAGATACGCAGTATTTT. Full variable domain (remainder filled in from reference TRBV28 and TRBJ2-3): DVKVTQSSRYLVKRTGEKVFLECVQDMDHENMFWYRQDPGLGLRLIYFSYDVKMKEKGDIPEGYSVSREKKERFSLILESASTNQTSMYLCASLQGSTDTQYFGPGTRLTVL.

This chain links TRBV10-3 with TRBJ2-1; 9 nucleotides line up with TRBD2. J was trimmed by 3 bases and V by 11 bases; bases with no gene match: 8. CDR1 is ENHRY and CDR2 is SYGVKD in the germline V gene. The CDR3 sequence is 14 residues long. CDR3 DNA: TGTGCCTCGCAGACTAGCGGAGACTACAATGAGCAGTTCTTC. Protein: CASQTSGDYNEQFF.

The chain joins TRBV5-1 to TRBJ1-1, with TRBD1 as a possible D gene (6 bases). The V gene's germline CDR1 is SGHRS and CDR2 YFSETQ. Trimming removed 0 bases at V and 3 bases at J, with 12 bases between. This CDR3 contains 15 residues. The CDR3 coding sequence is TGCGCCAGCAGCTTGGCCTTAGGGGGATACACTGAAGCTTTCTTT. It specifies CASSLALGGYTEAFF.

This clone has just one count. This chain links TRBV7-9 with TRBJ1-2, with TRBD1 matching over 7 bases. Germline assignment: CDR1 SEHNR and CDR2 FQNEAQ (reference sequence). CDR3 length: 14 amino acids. V dropped 2 bases and J dropped 4; count of bases not matched to a gene: 4. Here the CDR3 DNA reads TGTGCCAGCAGCTTACGGACAGGTCCCTATGGCTACACCTTC. Translation: CASSLRTGPYGYTF.